These T cell receptor beta chains were read from a single sample in a study of CD8+CD57+ T cells in acquired aplastic anemia. TCRdb re-called the reads with MiXCR, one entry per CDR3 protein. The sample shows about 160,000 distinct CDR3 sequences, 40% to 60% of them seen only once. Sequencing used sorted CD4+, CD8+, or CD8+CD57+ T cells (not recorded which) from PBMCs. These receptors came from a human donor with aplastic anemia. CDR3s include the opening cysteine and the closing phenylalanine or tryptophan. D genes are given only for firm matches. Size is omitted from some rows. Given values are once, few, many or a class for expanded clones.

abundance	v_gene	j_gene	d_gene	CDR3nt	CDR3aa
.	TRBV27	TRBJ1-1	.	TGTGCCAGCAGTTTATCCCCGGACACTGAAGCTTTCTTT	CASSLSPDTEAFF
.	TRBV11-1	TRBJ2-1	TRBD2	TGTGCCAGCAGCTTAGTAGTAGCGGGAAGGCGAGAGCAGTTCTTC	CASSLVVAGRREQFF
many	TRBV12-3/TRBV12-4	TRBJ1-5	.	TGTGCCAGCAGTTTCCTAGGGGACAATCAGCCCCAGCATTTT	CASSFLGDNQPQHF
.	TRBV20-1	TRBJ2-7	.	TGCAGTGCTAGAGATCTAAGCGTAGGACCCGAGCAGTACTTC	CSARDLSVGPEQYF
.	TRBV29-1	TRBJ1-1	.	TGCAGCACCCACGGGGCGGACCCGTGGACTGAAGCTTTCTTT	CSTHGADPWTEAFF
.	TRBV24-1	TRBJ2-7	TRBD1	TGTGCCACCAGTGATTGGGGACAGGGTTACTACGAGCAGTACTTC	CATSDWGQGYYEQYF
many	TRBV29-1	TRBJ1-1	.	TGCAGCGTTGAAGCCCGGGGGTACACTGAAGCTTTCTTT	CSVEARGYTEAFF
many	TRBV14	TRBJ2-3	TRBD1	TGTGCCAGCAGCCGAGGGACAGCCACAGATACGCAGTATTTT	CASSRGTATDTQYF
many	TRBV5-4	TRBJ2-1	TRBD1	TGTGCCAGCAGCTTGACGGGACAGGGACGCAATGAGCAGTTCTTC	CASSLTGQGRNEQFF
many	TRBV2	TRBJ2-3	.	TGTGCCAGCAGTGAAGCGCTTGGGCGCGGAGATACGCAGTATTTT	CASSEALGRGDTQYF
many	TRBV29-1	TRBJ1-1	.	TGCAGCGTTGAAGATCCCTTGACAGCTGAAGCTTTCTTT	CSVEDPLTAEAFF
.	TRBV7-9	TRBJ2-3	.	TGTGCCAGCATCGGGATGGCGGATACGCAGTATTTT	CASIGMADTQYF
many	TRBV6-2/TRBV6-3	TRBJ1-1	.	TGTGCCAGCAATCACCCGGTGAACACTGAAGCTTTCTTT	CASNHPVNTEAFF
.	TRBV7-2	TRBJ1-1	.	TGTGCCAGCAGCTTATATGTCTTT	CASSLYVF
many	TRBV4-1	TRBJ1-2	.	TGCGCCAGCAGCCAGGACACCTATATAAAAAACTATGGCTACACCTTC	CASSQDTYIKNYGYTF
few	TRBV7-2	TRBJ2-5	.	TGTGCCAGCAGTAGACGTCGGGAAGAGACCCAGTACTTC	CASSRRREETQYF
few	TRBV11-2	TRBJ1-3	.	TGTGCCAGCAGCCTCAACGCGGTTCAGGGGAGAGCCGGAAACACCATATATTTT	CASSLNAVQGRAGNTIYF
many	TRBV12-3/TRBV12-4	TRBJ1-1	.	TGTGCCAGCAGTCTGGAGTGGGGTGAAGCTTTCTTT	CASSLEWGEAFF
many	TRBV6-1	TRBJ2-7	.	TGTGCCAGCAGTCCCCGCTCGCCCTACGAGCAGTACTTC	CASSPRSPYEQYF
many	TRBV15	TRBJ2-3	.	TGTGCCACCAGCATGAAAACAGAGACTAGCACAGATACGCAGTATTTT	CATSMKTETSTDTQYF
.	TRBV10-3	TRBJ2-2	.	TGTGCCGGCGCCGCAGAACCGAACACCGGGGAGCTGTTTTTT	CAGAAEPNTGELFF
.	TRBV20-1	TRBJ1-2	TRBD1	TGCAGGGGCGACACAGGGGATAACTATGGCTACACCTTC	CRGDTGDNYGYTF
many	TRBV5-6	TRBJ2-7	TRBD1	TGTGCCAGCAGCCCGGGACAGGGATATTACGAGCAGTACTTC	CASSPGQGYYEQYF
few	TRBV10-3	TRBJ1-1	.	TGTGCCATCACCAACCTGGAGGAGAACACTGAAGCTTTCTTT	CAITNLEENTEAFF
many	TRBV20-1	TRBJ1-1	.	TGCAGTGCTAGAGATGTGGCGCTTCGGGTTAACACTGAAGCTTTCTTT	CSARDVALRVNTEAFF
few	TRBV19	TRBJ1-2	.	TGTGCCAGTAGTAGGCAGGGCTATGGCTACACCTTC	CASSRQGYGYTF
.	TRBV9	TRBJ2-7	TRBD1	TGTGCCAGCAGCGTCGGGACAGGGGGCCGGGAGCAGTACTTC	CASSVGTGGREQYF
few	TRBV25-1	TRBJ1-6	.	TGTGCCAGCAGTGAATTGGTCCCCAGTTATTCACCCCTCCACTTT	CASSELVPSYSPLHF
many	TRBV19	TRBJ1-1	.	TGTGCCAGCACGTCCCGCATGAACACTGAAGCTTTCTTT	CASTSRMNTEAFF
.	TRBV20-1	TRBJ1-2	.	TGCAGTGCGATGCCTGGGAGCTATGGCTACACCTTC	CSAMPGSYGYTF
.	TRBV10-1	TRBJ2-7	.	TGCGCCAGCAGTCCCTGTACGGGGAGCTCCTACGAGCAGTACTTC	CASSPCTGSSYEQYF
many	TRBV15	TRBJ1-2	TRBD1	TGTGCCACCAGCAGGGAATCGACAGGGATTGGCTACACCTTC	CATSRESTGIGYTF
many	TRBV5-1	TRBJ1-5	.	TGCGCCAGCAGCTTGGCAGGGGACCAGCCCCAGCATTTT	CASSLAGDQPQHF
few	TRBV2	TRBJ2-7	.	TGTGCCAGCAGTGTTGTGGGGGAGCAGTACTTC	CASSVVGEQYF
once	TRBV5-4	TRBJ2-1	TRBD2	TGTGCCAGCAGCTTGGTCCTAGCGGGAGTTCTTGGGAATGAGCAGTTCTTC	CASSLVLAGVLGNEQFF
.	TRBV5-1	TRBJ2-3	.	TGCGCCAGCAGCCTCCGAACTAGGGTAGGCACAGATACGCAGTATTTT	CASSLRTRVGTDTQYF
few	TRBV15	TRBJ2-1	.	TGTGCCACCAGCAGAGTTGGGAGTCTCAATGAGCAGTTCTTC	CATSRVGSLNEQFF
.	TRBV7-3	TRBJ1-1	.	TGTGCCAGCAGCTCGGGCGGGACGTCGGGGATTGAAGCTTTCTTT	CASSSGGTSGIEAFF
few	TRBV6-5	TRBJ1-4	.	TGTGCCAGCAGTTTTGCGGCCGGGATTGCAACTAATGAAAAACTGTTTTTT	CASSFAAGIATNEKLFF
many	TRBV12-3/TRBV12-4	TRBJ2-2	.	TGTGCCAGCAGCTTTAACACCGGGGAGCTGTTTTTT	CASSFNTGELFF
many	TRBV29-1	TRBJ1-3	TRBD1	TGCAGCGTTGTAGTGCAGGGGGCTGGAAACACCATATATTTT	CSVVVQGAGNTIYF
.	TRBV10-3	TRBJ1-1	TRBD1	TGTGCCATCAGTGAGTCATTAACTGACAGGGGGGTAGGGGCTTTCTTT	CAISESLTDRGVGAFF